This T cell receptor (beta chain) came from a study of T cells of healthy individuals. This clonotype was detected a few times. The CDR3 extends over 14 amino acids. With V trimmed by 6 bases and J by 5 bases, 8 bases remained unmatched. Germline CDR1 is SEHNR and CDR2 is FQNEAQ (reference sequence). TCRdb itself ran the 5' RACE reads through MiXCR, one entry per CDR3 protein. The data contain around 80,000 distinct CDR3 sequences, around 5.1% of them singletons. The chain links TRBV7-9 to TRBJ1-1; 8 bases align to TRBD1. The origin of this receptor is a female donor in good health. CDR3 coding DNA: TGTGCCAGCAGTCTAACAGGGGGGGAGACTGAAGCTTTCTTT. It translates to CASSLTGGETEAFF.